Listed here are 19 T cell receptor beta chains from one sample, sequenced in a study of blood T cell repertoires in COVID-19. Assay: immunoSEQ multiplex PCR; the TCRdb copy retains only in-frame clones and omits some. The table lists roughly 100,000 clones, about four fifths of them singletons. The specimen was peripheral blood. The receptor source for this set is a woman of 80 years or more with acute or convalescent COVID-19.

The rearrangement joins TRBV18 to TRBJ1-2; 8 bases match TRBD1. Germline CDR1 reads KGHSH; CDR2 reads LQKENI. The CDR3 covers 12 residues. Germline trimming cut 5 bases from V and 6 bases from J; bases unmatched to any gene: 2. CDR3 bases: TGTGCCAGCTCAGCGACAGGGGATGGCTACACCTTC. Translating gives CASSATGDGYTF. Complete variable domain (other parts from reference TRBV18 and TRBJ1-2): NAGVMQNPRHLVRRRGQEARLRCSPMKGHSHVYWYRQLPEEGLKFMVYLQKENIIDESGMPKERFSAEFPKEGPSILRIQQVVRGDSAAYFCASSATGDGYTFGSGTRLTVV.

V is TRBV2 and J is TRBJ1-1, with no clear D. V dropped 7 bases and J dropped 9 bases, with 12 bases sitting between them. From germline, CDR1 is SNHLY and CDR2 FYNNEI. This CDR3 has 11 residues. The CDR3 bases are TGTGCCAGCACGGGGAGGTCTCAAGCTTTCTTT. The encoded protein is CASTGRSQAFF. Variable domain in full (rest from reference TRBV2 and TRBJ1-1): EPEVTQTPSHQVTQMGQEVILRCVPISNHLYFYWYRQILGQKVEFLVSFYNNEISEKSEIFDDQFSVERPDGSNFTLKIRSTKLEDSAMYFCASTGRSQAFFGQGTRLTVV.

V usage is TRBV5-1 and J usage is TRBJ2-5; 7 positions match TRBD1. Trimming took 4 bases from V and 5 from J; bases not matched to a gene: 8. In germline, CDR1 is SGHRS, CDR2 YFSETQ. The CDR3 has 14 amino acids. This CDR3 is CASSMSGTDETQYF. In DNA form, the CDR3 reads TGCGCCAGCAGCATGTCCGGGACAGATGAGACCCAGTACTTC.

CDR3 nucleotide sequence: TGTGCCAGCAGCTTAGACGGGGGGTATCAGCCCCAGCATTTT. Translation gives CASSLDGGYQPQHF. This chain links TRBV11-2 with TRBJ1-5; D might be TRBD1 (5 bases). Germline V gene lookup returns CDR1 SGHAT and CDR2 FQNNGV. Trimming took off 0 bases at V and 5 bases at J, with 8 bases between the two ends. The length of the CDR3 is 14 residues.

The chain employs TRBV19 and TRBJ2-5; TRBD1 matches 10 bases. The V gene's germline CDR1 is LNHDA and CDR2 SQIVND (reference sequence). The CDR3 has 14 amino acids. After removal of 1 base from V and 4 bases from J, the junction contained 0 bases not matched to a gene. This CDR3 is CASSIGQGAETQYF. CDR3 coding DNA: TGTGCCAGTAGTATAGGACAGGGGGCAGAGACCCAGTACTTC.

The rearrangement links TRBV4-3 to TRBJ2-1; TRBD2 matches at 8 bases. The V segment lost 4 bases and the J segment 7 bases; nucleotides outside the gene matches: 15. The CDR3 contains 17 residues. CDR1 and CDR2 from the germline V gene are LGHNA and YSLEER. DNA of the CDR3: TGCGCCAGCAGCCTTATTTACGAAAGCGGGAGAGGAAATGAGCAGTTCTTC. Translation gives CASSLIYESGRGNEQFF.

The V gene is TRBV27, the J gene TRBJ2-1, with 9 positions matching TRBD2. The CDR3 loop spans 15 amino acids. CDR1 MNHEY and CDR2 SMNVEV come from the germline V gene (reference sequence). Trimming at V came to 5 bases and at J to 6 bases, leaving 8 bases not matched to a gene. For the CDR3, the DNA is TGTGCCAGCAGTCCCCCGGGACTAGCTGGCAATGAGCAGTTCTTC. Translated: CASSPPGLAGNEQFF.

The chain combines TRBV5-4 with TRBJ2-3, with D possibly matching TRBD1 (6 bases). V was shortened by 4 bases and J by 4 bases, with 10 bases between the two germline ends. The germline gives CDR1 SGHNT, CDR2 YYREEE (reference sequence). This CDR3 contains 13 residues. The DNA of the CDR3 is TGTGCCAGCAGCGTACAGGGCGCAGATACGCAGTATTTT. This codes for CASSVQGADTQYF.

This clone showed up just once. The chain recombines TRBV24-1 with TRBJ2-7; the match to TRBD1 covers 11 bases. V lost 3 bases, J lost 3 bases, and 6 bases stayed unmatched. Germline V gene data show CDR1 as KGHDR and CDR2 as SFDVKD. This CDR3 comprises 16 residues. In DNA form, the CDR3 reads TGTGCCACCAGTGATCGATCCGGGACAGGGGGCTACGAGCAGTACTTC. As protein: CATSDRSGTGGYEQYF.

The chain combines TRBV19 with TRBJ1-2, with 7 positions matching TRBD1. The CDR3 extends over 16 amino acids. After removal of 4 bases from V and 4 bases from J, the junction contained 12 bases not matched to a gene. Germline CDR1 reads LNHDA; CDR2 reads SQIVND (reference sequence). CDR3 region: CASSKGTGTEIYGYTF. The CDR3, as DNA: TGTGCCAGTAGTAAGGGGACTGGGACAGAGATCTATGGCTACACCTTC.

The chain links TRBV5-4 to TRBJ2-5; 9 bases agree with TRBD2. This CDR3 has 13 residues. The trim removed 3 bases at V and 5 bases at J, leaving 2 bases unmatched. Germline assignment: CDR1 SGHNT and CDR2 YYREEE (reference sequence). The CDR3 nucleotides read TGTGCCAGCAGCTCTAGCGGGACGGAGACCCAGTACTTC. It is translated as CASSSSGTETQYF.

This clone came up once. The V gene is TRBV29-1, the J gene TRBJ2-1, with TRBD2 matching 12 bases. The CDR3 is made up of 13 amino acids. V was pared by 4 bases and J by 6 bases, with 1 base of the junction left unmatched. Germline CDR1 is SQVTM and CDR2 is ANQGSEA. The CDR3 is CSVASGRANEQFF. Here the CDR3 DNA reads TGCAGCGTTGCTAGCGGGAGGGCCAATGAGCAGTTCTTC.

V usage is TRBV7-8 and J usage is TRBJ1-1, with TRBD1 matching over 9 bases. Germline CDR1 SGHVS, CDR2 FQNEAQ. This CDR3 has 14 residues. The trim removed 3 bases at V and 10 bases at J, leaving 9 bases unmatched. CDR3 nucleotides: TGTGCCAGCAGCTTGCTGACAGGGGGAATAGGAGCTTTCTTT. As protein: CASSLLTGGIGAFF.

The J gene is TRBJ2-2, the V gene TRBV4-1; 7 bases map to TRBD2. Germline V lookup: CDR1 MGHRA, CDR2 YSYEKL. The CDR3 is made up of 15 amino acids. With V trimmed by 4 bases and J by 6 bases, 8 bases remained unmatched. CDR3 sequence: CASSPATSTAGELFF. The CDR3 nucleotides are TGCGCCAGCAGCCCTGCGACTAGCACCGCCGGGGAGCTGTTTTTT.

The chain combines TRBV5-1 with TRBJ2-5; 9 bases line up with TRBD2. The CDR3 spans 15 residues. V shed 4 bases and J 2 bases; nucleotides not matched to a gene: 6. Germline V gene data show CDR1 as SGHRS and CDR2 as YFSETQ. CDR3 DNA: TGCGCCAGCAGCGTTCTAGCGGGATTACAAGAGACCCAGTACTTC. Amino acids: CASSVLAGLQETQYF.

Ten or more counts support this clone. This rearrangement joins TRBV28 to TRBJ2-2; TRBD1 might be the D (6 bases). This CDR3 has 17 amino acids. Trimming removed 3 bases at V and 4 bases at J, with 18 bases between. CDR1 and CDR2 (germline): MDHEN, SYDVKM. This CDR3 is CASSLQGRGQGTGELFF. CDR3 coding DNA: TGTGCCAGCAGTTTGCAGGGGAGAGGGCAAGGCACCGGGGAGCTGTTTTTT.

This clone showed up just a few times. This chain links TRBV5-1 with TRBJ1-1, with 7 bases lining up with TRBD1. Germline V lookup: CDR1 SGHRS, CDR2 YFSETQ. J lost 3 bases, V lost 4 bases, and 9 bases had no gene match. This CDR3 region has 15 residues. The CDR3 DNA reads TGCGCCAGCAGCCGCCAGGGACAGACAGACACTGAAGCTTTCTTT. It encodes CASSRQGQTDTEAFF. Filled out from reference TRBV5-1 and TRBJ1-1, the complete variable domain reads KAGVTQTPRYLIKTRGQQVTLSCSPISGHRSVSWYQQTPGQGLQFLFEYFSETQRNKGNFPGRFSGRQFSNSRSEMNVSTLELGDSALYLCASSRQGQTDTEAFFGQGTRLTVV.

This chain's CDR3 is CASSSSGAEAFF. Here the CDR3 DNA reads TGTGCCAGCAGCTCCTCCGGGGCTGAAGCTTTCTTT. The chain combines TRBV5-5 with TRBJ1-1; D uncertain. The CDR3 has 12 residues. Germline V lookup: CDR1 SGHKS, CDR2 YYEKEE (reference sequence). Trimming cost V 3 bases and J 6 bases, with 9 bases left between them.

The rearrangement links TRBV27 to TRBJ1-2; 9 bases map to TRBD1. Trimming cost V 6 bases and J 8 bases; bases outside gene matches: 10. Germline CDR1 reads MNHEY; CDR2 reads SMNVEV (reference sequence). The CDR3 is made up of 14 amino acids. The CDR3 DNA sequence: TGTGCCAGCAGGGCCACAGGGGGCTTTAAGGGCTACACCTTC. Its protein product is CASRATGGFKGYTF.